The subject of this entry is one TCR beta chain. Its antigen is unknown. Data came from immunoSEQ multiplex PCR; TCRdb stores just in-frame clones and leaves some out. The repertoire holds roughly 80,000 clones, with about nine tenths as singletons. Trimming shortened V by 6 bases and J by 1 base, and 13 bases separated the two germline ends. The CDR3 covers 15 residues. Germline V gives CDR1 SNHLY, CDR2 FYNNEI. This entry is derived from a study of T cell responses to AZD1222 COVID-19 vaccine. Study results and caveats: At baseline, seropositivity was found in only a handful of AZD1222 recipients. White British donors predominated, females outnumbered males, and clonal diversity was possibly underestimated.

The receptor comes from an adult who received the AZD1222 COVID-19 vaccine. The J gene is TRBJ1-5, the V gene TRBV2; weak D call: TRBD1 (6 bases). The source material was peripheral blood, sampled 28 days after the second AZD1222 dose. The CDR3 protein is CASRIGTLSNQPQHF. The DNA of the CDR3 is TGTGCCAGCAGGATTGGGACACTCAGCAATCAGCCCCAGCATTTT.